This TCR beta chain was identified during a study of siplizumab effects on memory and regulatory T cells. General study results and limits: Memory cells seemed less diverse than naive T cells, which also seemed major contributors to the alloresponse. Siplizumab, the agent tested, significantly reduced alloreactive sequences traceable to unstimulated CD4+ memory cells. Researchers could not give a naive or memory phenotype to roughly 75-97% of proliferating CD4+ or CD8+ clones.

The CDR3 covers 14 residues. Germline assignment: CDR1 MNHNS and CDR2 SASEGT. With 6 bases clipped from V and 2 bases from J, the junction kept 3 bases outside the gene matches. Only in-frame clones appear in the TCRdb table, and some are missing; sequencing was by immunoSEQ multiplex PCR. The sample consists of some 100,000 clones, approximately 90% of them appearing once. To note about this clone: Its specificity is unknown.

Sequencing input: Tregs sorted from blood. The chain couples TRBV6-1 to TRBJ2-2; 7 positions match TRBD2. This TCR derives from a human donor in good health. Here the CDR3 reads CASRWEGNTGELFF. The CDR3 coding sequence is TGTGCCAGCAGATGGGAGGGAAACACCGGGGAGCTGTTTTTT.